Below are 32 T cell receptor beta chains sequenced from a single sample in a study of T cells in Graves' hyperthyroidism and ophthalmopathy. TCR beta CDR3 region amplification was performed from RNA transcripts. TCR CDR3 regions were first amplified by RT-PCR with HTBI primers. Using its own MiXCR run on the multiplex PCR reads, TCRdb lists one record per CDR3 protein. The table has hundreds of thousands of distinct CDR3 sequences, 20% to 25% seen once; the top ten hold approximately 60%. Specimen: blood. Every receptor here comes from a man aged 25 to 40 with Graves' ophthalmopathy.

This clonotype was detected many times. The chain links TRBV27 to TRBJ1-1; tentative D call: TRBD1 (5 bases). This CDR3 is 15 amino acids long. Trimming shortened V by 5 bases and J by 5 bases, and 18 bases separated the two germline ends. Germline V gene lookup returns CDR1 MNHEY and CDR2 SMNVEV (reference sequence). This CDR3 is CASSPFRGRATEAFF. The CDR3 coding sequence is TGTGCCAGCAGTCCCTTTCGTGGCAGGGCGACTGAAGCTTTCTTT.

The chain carries TRBV20-1 and TRBJ2-7; 8 bases agree with TRBD2. V trimming: 6 bases; J trimming: 2 bases; junction bases outside the gene matches: 15. This CDR3 contains 16 residues. Germline values: CDR1 DFQATT, CDR2 SNEGSKA (reference sequence). The CDR3 loop reads CSASPSWGLVTYEQYF. CDR3 in DNA: TGCAGTGCGAGCCCGAGTTGGGGACTAGTTACCTACGAGCAGTACTTC.

Many counts were recorded for this clonotype. The chain carries TRBV11-2 and TRBJ2-7; 12 nucleotides line up with TRBD1. CDR1 SGHAT and CDR2 FQNNGV come from the germline V gene. J was trimmed by 5 bases and V by 1 base; bases with no gene match: 3. The length of the CDR3 is 15 residues. The CDR3 protein is CASSLAGTGGNEQYF. CDR3 nucleotides: TGTGCCAGCAGCTTAGCCGGGACAGGGGGCAACGAGCAGTACTTC.

This clonotype has just a few counts. The V and J genes are TRBV5-1 and TRBJ1-5; possible D gene TRBD1, 6 bases. Between the trimmed V and J ends, which lost 0 bases and 3 bases, there was a span of 10 bases. This CDR3 is 15 amino acids long. Germline values: CDR1 SGHRS, CDR2 YFSETQ. CDR3 coding DNA: TGCGCCAGCAGCTTGGTAGGGGGGGACAATCAGCCCCAGCATTTT. It encodes CASSLVGGDNQPQHF. The variable domain in full, with the rest retrieved from reference TRBV5-1 and TRBJ1-5, is KAGVTQTPRYLIKTRGQQVTLSCSPISGHRSVSWYQQTPGQGLQFLFEYFSETQRNKGNFPGRFSGRQFSNSRSEMNVSTLELGDSALYLCASSLVGGDNQPQHFGDGTRLSIL.

This clonotype came up once. The chain carries TRBV5-1 and TRBJ1-4; D is uncertain. This CDR3 has 14 amino acids. Germline assignment: CDR1 SGHRS and CDR2 YFSETQ. The germline V and J ends were trimmed by 4 bases and 5 bases, with 12 bases remaining between them. This chain's CDR3 is CASSPGVLNEKLFF. As DNA, the CDR3 is TGCGCCAGCAGCCCCGGGGTGCTGAATGAAAAACTGTTTTTT.

V gene TRBV4-1 combines with J gene TRBJ2-3; D gene ambiguous. Germline CDR1 and CDR2: MGHRA and YSYEKL. V was cut by 1 base and J by 10 bases, with 12 bases left in between. The CDR3 is 13 residues long. CDR3 DNA: TGCGCCAGCAGCCAAGTTGCCCTGGGCCCGCAGTATTTT. Its protein product is CASSQVALGPQYF.

This clonotype was counted between two and nine times. The chain carries TRBV7-9 and TRBJ2-7; D may correspond to TRBD1 or TRBD2 (5 bases each). The CDR3 runs to 13 residues. Germline CDR1 and CDR2: SEHNR and FQNEAQ (reference sequence). Trimming took off 5 bases at V and 5 bases at J, with 13 bases between the two ends. CDR3 protein: CASSRGPRNEQYF. The CDR3 DNA follows: TGTGCCAGCAGCCGGGGACCCCGCAACGAGCAGTACTTC.

This clonotype was counted ten times or more. The rearrangement uses TRBV12-3 or TRBV12-4 and TRBJ1-5; tentatively, D is TRBD1 (5 bases). Trimming left V 7 bases short and J 2 bases short, with 18 bases between. The CDR3 loop spans 16 amino acids. The CDR3 protein is CASTLTGAYGNQPQHF. The CDR3 nucleotides read TGTGCCAGCACTCTAACCGGGGCATATGGCAATCAGCCCCAGCATTTT.

This clonotype was seen only a few times. The chain employs TRBV20-1 and TRBJ2-6; D is unclear. Trimming left V 0 bases short and J 2 bases short, with 5 bases between. This CDR3 contains 14 residues. CDR1 and CDR2 from the germline V gene are DFQATT and SNEGSKA (reference sequence). This CDR3 is CSARDFAGANVLTF. Written as DNA, the CDR3 is TGCAGTGCTAGAGATTTTGCTGGGGCCAACGTCCTGACTTTC.

The chain employs TRBV20-1 and TRBJ1-4, with D unresolved. The germline gives CDR1 DFQATT, CDR2 SNEGSKA (reference sequence). V lost 7 bases and J lost 9, with 12 bases in between. The CDR3 sequence is 11 residues long. This CDR3 is CSVPYRQKLFF. Written as DNA, the CDR3 is TGCAGTGTCCCTTACCGACAAAAACTGTTTTTT.

The CDR3 sequence: CASSSRDANVLTF. CDR3 DNA sequence: TGTGCCAGCAGCTCGAGGGATGCCAACGTCCTGACTTTC. The J gene is TRBJ2-6, the V gene TRBV11-3; tentatively, D is TRBD2 (5 bases). Per the germline V gene, CDR1 is SGHNT and CDR2 is YENEEA. V dropped 4 bases and J dropped 7 bases, with 8 bases sitting between them. The CDR3 loop spans 13 amino acids.

This clonotype was seen a handful of times. The chain combines TRBV5-1 with TRBJ1-5; the match to TRBD1 covers 10 bases. Germline V CDR1 and CDR2: SGHRS, YFSETQ. This CDR3 spans 17 amino acids. Losses at the gene ends were 5 bases for V and 0 bases for J; bases not matched to a gene: 8. DNA of the CDR3: TGCGCCAGCAGGGCCGGGACAGGGGAGCATAGCAATCAGCCCCAGCATTTT. Protein product: CASRAGTGEHSNQPQHF.

In this sample, this clonotype turned up many times. V gene TRBV5-1 combines with J gene TRBJ1-5; 9 bases align to TRBD1. CDR1 and CDR2 from the germline V gene are SGHRS and YFSETQ. V lost 0 bases to trimming and J lost 2 bases; unmatched junction nucleotides: 0. The CDR3 length is 15 residues. CDR3 DNA: TGCGCCAGCAGCTTGGGGACAGGGGGCAATCAGCCCCAGCATTTT. It yields the protein CASSLGTGGNQPQHF.

This clonotype was recorded a few times. The chain uses TRBV24-1 and TRBJ2-5, with TRBD2 identical over 7 bases. Trimming removed 3 bases from V and 1 base from J; junction bases left unmatched: 10. Germline values: CDR1 KGHDR, CDR2 SFDVKD. The CDR3 is 17 residues long. CDR3 sequence: CATSDPFEAGLQETQYF. The CDR3 DNA reads TGTGCCACCAGTGATCCTTTCGAAGCGGGGCTCCAAGAGACCCAGTACTTC.

This clonotype came up a few times. The V gene is TRBV2, the J gene TRBJ2-2; TRBD1 matches at 9 bases. The germline gives CDR1 SNHLY, CDR2 FYNNEI. The CDR3 sequence is 14 residues long. V trimming: 8 bases; J trimming: 1 base; junction bases outside the gene matches: 2. CDR3: CASQGQGNTGELFF. The CDR3 DNA is TGTGCCAGCCAGGGACAGGGGAACACCGGGGAGCTGTTTTTT.

In its sample, this clonotype was seen many times. The chain carries TRBV11-3 and TRBJ1-1; D not certain. The CDR3 runs 14 residues. The germline CDR1 and CDR2 sequences are SGHNT and YENEEA. V lost 4 bases to trimming and J lost 3 bases, with 12 bases between them. The CDR3 region has the DNA TGTGCCAGCAGCTCACGTTCGGGATACACTGAAGCTTTCTTT. It codes for CASSSRSGYTEAFF.

The rearrangement uses TRBV29-1 and TRBJ2-1; D is ambiguous. The CDR3 runs to 13 residues. Trimming shortened V by 3 bases and J by 0 bases, and 6 bases separated the two germline ends. Germline CDR1 SQVTM, CDR2 ANQGSEA. The CDR3 DNA sequence: TGCAGCGTTGATCTAAGCTCCTACAATGAGCAGTTCTTC. Its translation: CSVDLSSYNEQFF.

The CDR3 loop is CASSSRGPAKNIQYF. As DNA, the CDR3 is TGTGCCAGCAGCTCAAGAGGTCCAGCTAAAAACATTCAGTACTTC. V is TRBV5-4 and J is TRBJ2-4; D gene unclear. CDR1 is SGHNT and CDR2 is YYREEE in the germline V gene (reference sequence). Trimming stripped 3 bases from V and 4 bases from J, with 14 bases between. This CDR3 has 15 amino acids.

The chain combines TRBV14 with TRBJ2-7; the D gene is possibly TRBD1 (6 bases). The CDR3 contains 14 residues. Trimming left V 2 bases short and J 3 bases short, with 11 bases between. The germline gives CDR1 SGHDN, CDR2 FVKESK. The CDR3 DNA reads TGTGCCAGCAGCCAAAGGGTCAGGGGCTACGAGCAGTACTTC. As protein: CASSQRVRGYEQYF.

Only a few counts were recorded for this clonotype. The chain carries TRBV27 and TRBJ1-5, with D possibly TRBD1 on 6 matching bases. Per the germline V gene, CDR1 is MNHEY and CDR2 is SMNVEV (reference sequence). V was cut by 8 bases and J by 2 bases, with 16 bases left in between. The CDR3 runs to 15 residues. In DNA form, the CDR3 reads TGTGCCAGCTCCATCGGAGGGGGGCGCAATCAGCCCCAGCATTTT. Protein: CASSIGGGRNQPQHF.

This clonotype came up many times. V and J are TRBV30 and TRBJ1-2; weak D call: TRBD1 (5 bases). The CDR3 extends over 13 amino acids. The ends were cut back, 4 bases at V and 3 bases at J, with 12 bases in the middle. The germline CDR1 and CDR2 sequences are GTSNPN and SVGIG (reference sequence). Here the CDR3 reads CAWTRGGYYGYTF. CDR3 nucleotide sequence: TGTGCCTGGACTCGCGGGGGGTACTATGGCTACACCTTC.

In its sample, this clonotype was seen many times. This chain uses TRBV7-3 with TRBJ2-3; 7 bases agree with TRBD2. This CDR3 is 14 amino acids long. The germline V gene has CDR1 SGHTA and CDR2 FQGTGA. The V and J ends lost 5 bases and 4 bases, in that order; junction bases with no gene match: 6. The CDR3 is CASSLGLDPDTQYF. The CDR3 DNA sequence: TGTGCCAGCAGCCTCGGACTAGACCCAGATACGCAGTATTTT.

This chain connects TRBV12-3 or TRBV12-4 to TRBJ1-1; D not resolved. V lost 5 bases, J lost 7 bases, and 11 bases lay in between. The length of the CDR3 is 12 residues. As DNA, the CDR3 is TGTGCCAGCAGTCTGGACGTCAATGAAGCTTTCTTT. Translated: CASSLDVNEAFF.

The chain is built from TRBV12-5 and TRBJ2-3; no clear D. Looked up from germline, CDR1 is LGHNT and CDR2 is FRNRAP. The CDR3 spans 14 residues. Trimming removed 7 bases from V and 0 bases from J, with 11 bases in between. In DNA form, the CDR3 reads TGTGCTAGTGCTTCTGGTGGTAGCACAGATACGCAGTATTTT. Amino acid sequence: CASASGGSTDTQYF.

J is TRBJ1-3 and V is TRBV10-3, with D possibly matching TRBD1 (5 bases). The germline CDR1 and CDR2 sequences are ENHRY and SYGVKD. CDR3 length: 16 residues. V gave up 11 bases and J gave up 3 bases, with 23 bases separating them. This chain's CDR3 is CASSRGTGLGGNTIYF. The CDR3 DNA sequence: TGTGCCTCATCACGGGGTACGGGGCTAGGTGGAAACACCATATATTTT.

This clonotype was seen a handful of times. This rearrangement joins TRBV13 to TRBJ1-5; D uncertain. From germline, CDR1 is PRHDT and CDR2 FYEKMQ (reference sequence). There are 14 residues in the CDR3. The V end was cut by 3 bases, the J end by 4 bases, with 10 bases between. Here the CDR3 DNA reads TGTGCCAGCAGCTTTGGGCAGGAGAATCAGCCCCAGCATTTT. This encodes CASSFGQENQPQHF.

This chain joins TRBV13 and TRBJ2-2; a possible D gene is TRBD1 (6 bases). The CDR3 consists of 16 residues. Deletions cut 5 bases from V and 0 bases from J, with 13 bases between. Germline values: CDR1 PRHDT, CDR2 FYEKMQ (reference sequence). The CDR3 DNA reads as TGTGCCAGCAGCCAGGATCGGACAGCGAACACCGGGGAGCTGTTTTTT. It is translated as CASSQDRTANTGELFF.

The chain links TRBV5-1 to TRBJ2-1; unclear D gene. Per germline, CDR1 SGHRS and CDR2 YFSETQ. The CDR3 spans 11 residues. Trimming took off 7 bases at V and 0 bases at J, with 2 bases between the two ends. CDR3 sequence reads: CASFSYNEQFF. In DNA form, the CDR3 reads TGCGCCAGCTTCTCCTACAATGAGCAGTTCTTC. Complete variable domain (other parts from reference TRBV5-1 and TRBJ2-1): KAGVTQTPRYLIKTRGQQVTLSCSPISGHRSVSWYQQTPGQGLQFLFEYFSETQRNKGNFPGRFSGRQFSNSRSEMNVSTLELGDSALYLCASFSYNEQFFGPGTRLTVL.

In this sample, this clonotype turned up many times. The chain recombines TRBV13 with TRBJ2-3; 8 nucleotides agree with TRBD2. Trimming cost V 1 base and J 1 base; bases outside gene matches: 4. CDR1 is PRHDT, CDR2 FYEKMQ, per germline (reference sequence). CDR3 length equals 16 residues. As DNA, the CDR3 is TGTGCCAGCAGCTTAGCGCGGGAGGATGGCACAGATACGCAGTATTTT. It encodes CASSLAREDGTDTQYF.

This clonotype was detected a few times. This sequence joins TRBV12-3 or TRBV12-4 and TRBJ1-5; tentatively, D is TRBD1 (5 bases). The CDR3 consists of 14 residues. The germline V and J ends were trimmed by 7 bases and 10 bases, with 20 bases remaining between them. CDR3 in amino acids: CASTLGHLISPQHF. DNA for the CDR3: TGTGCCAGCACCCTTGGACACCTAATCAGCCCCCAGCATTTT.

This clonotype was detected many times. The chain recombines TRBV20-1 with TRBJ2-1, with D possibly TRBD1 on 6 matching bases. CDR1 is DFQATT, CDR2 SNEGSKA, per germline (reference sequence). The V and J ends lost 6 bases and 7 bases respectively, with 19 bases between them. The CDR3 totals 14 residues. CDR3 in DNA: TGCAGTGCCCTGGGGGCCGGAATATGGAATGAGCAGTTCTTC. Translating gives CSALGAGIWNEQFF.

This clonotype appeared a few times. The chain has TRBV12-3 or TRBV12-4 and TRBJ1-1, with 7 positions matching TRBD1. V dropped 7 bases and J dropped 7; count of bases not matched to a gene: 6. The CDR3 totals 12 residues. DNA of the CDR3: TGTGCCAGCAACCAGGGGGGGAATGAAGCTTTCTTT. This sequence encodes CASNQGGNEAFF.